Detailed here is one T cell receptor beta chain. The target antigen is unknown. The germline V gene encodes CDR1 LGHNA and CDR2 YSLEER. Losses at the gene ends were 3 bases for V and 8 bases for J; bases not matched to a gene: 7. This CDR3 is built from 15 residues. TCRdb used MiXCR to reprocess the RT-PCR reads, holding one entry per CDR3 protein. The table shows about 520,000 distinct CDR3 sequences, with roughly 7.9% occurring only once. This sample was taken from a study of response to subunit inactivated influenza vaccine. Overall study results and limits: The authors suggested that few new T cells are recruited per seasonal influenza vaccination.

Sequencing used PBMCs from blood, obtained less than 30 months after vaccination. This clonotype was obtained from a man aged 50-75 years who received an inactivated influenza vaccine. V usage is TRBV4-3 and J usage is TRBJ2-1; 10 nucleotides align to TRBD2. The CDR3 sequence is CASSQGLAMVYEQFF. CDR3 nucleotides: TGCGCCAGCAGCCAGGGACTAGCGATGGTCTATGAGCAGTTCTTC.